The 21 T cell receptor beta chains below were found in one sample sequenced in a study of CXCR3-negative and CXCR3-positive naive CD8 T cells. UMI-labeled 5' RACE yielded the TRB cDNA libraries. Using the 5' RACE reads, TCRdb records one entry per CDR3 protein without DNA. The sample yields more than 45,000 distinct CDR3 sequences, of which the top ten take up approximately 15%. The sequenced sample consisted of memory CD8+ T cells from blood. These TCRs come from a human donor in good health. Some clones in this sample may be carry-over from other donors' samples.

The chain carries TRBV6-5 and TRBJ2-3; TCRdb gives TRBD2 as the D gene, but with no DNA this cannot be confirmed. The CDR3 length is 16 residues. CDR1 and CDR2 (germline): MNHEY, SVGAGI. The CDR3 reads CASSTREGGGTDTQYF.

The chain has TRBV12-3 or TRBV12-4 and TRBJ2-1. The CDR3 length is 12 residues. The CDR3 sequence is CASRDPYNEQFF.

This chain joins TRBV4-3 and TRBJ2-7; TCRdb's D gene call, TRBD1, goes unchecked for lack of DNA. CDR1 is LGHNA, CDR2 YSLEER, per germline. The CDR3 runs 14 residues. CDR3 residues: CASSQAIRDYEQYF.

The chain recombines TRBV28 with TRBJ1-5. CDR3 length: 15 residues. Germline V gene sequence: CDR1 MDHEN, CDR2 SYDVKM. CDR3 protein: CASSLGKYGNQPQHF. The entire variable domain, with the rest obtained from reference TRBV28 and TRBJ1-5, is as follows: DVKVTQSSRYLVKRTGEKVFLECVQDMDHENMFWYRQDPGLGLRLIYFSYDVKMKEKGDIPEGYSVSREKKERFSLILESASTNQTSMYLCASSLGKYGNQPQHFGDGTRLSIL.

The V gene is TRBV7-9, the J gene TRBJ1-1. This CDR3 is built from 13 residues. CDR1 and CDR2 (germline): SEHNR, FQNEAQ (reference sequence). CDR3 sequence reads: CASSPRQITEAFF.

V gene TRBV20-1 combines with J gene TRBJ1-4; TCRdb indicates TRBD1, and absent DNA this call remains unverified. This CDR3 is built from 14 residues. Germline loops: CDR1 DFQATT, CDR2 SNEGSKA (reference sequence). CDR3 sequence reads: CSARGQGSGEKLFF.

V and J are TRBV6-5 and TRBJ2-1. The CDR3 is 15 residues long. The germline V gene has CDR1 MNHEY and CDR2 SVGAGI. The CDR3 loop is CASSYSIYTGNEQFF.

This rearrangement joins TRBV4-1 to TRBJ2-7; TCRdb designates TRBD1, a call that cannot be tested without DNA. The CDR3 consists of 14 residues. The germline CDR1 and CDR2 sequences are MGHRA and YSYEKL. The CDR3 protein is CASSQRTASYEQYF.

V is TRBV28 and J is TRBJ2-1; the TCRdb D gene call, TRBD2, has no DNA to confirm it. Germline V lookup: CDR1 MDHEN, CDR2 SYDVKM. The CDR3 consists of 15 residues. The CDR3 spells CASIEIADKYNEQFF.

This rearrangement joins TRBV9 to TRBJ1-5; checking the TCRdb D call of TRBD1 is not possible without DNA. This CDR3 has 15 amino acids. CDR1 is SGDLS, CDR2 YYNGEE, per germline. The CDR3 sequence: CASSPGQQTNQPQHF.

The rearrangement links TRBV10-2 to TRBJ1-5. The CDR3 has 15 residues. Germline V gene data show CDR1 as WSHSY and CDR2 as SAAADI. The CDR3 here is CASSDGESPNQPQHF.

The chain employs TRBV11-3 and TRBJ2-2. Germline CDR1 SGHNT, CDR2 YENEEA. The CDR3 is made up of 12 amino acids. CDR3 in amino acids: CASSPRAGELFF.

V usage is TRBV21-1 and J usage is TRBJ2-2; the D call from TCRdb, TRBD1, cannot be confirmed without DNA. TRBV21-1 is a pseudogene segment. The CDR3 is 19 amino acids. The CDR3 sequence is CASSKGWKGRGQLAGELFF.

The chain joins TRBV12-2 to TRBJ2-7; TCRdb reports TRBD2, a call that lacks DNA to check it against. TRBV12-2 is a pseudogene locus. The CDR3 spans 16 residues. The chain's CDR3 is CASRLGEAPKDDEQYF.

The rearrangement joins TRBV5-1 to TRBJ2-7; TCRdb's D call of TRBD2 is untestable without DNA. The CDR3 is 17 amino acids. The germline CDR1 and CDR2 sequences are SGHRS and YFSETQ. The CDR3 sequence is CASSLGLAGGYRDEQYF.

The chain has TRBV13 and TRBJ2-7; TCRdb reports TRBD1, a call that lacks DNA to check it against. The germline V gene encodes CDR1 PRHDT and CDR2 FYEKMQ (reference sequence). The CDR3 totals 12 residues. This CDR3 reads CASSVQGYEQYF.

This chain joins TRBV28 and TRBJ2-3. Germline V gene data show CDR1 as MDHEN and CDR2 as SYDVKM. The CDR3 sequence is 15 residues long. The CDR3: CASSSFGDRTDTQYF.

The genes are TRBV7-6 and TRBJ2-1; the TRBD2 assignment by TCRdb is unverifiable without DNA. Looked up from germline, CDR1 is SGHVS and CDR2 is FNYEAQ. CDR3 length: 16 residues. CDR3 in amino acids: CASSSSSGVSYNEQFF.

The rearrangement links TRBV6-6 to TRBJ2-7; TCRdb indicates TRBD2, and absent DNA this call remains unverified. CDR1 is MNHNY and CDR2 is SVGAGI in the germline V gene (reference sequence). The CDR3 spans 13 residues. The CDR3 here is CASRNSLYDEQYF.

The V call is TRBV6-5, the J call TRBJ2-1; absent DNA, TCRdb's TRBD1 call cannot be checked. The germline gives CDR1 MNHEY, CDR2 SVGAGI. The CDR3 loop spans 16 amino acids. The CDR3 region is CASSYPGRDSYNEQFF.

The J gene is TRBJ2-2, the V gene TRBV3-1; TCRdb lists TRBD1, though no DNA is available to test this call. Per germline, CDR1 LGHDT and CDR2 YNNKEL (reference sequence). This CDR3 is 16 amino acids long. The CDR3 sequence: CASTSVSLRNTGELFF.